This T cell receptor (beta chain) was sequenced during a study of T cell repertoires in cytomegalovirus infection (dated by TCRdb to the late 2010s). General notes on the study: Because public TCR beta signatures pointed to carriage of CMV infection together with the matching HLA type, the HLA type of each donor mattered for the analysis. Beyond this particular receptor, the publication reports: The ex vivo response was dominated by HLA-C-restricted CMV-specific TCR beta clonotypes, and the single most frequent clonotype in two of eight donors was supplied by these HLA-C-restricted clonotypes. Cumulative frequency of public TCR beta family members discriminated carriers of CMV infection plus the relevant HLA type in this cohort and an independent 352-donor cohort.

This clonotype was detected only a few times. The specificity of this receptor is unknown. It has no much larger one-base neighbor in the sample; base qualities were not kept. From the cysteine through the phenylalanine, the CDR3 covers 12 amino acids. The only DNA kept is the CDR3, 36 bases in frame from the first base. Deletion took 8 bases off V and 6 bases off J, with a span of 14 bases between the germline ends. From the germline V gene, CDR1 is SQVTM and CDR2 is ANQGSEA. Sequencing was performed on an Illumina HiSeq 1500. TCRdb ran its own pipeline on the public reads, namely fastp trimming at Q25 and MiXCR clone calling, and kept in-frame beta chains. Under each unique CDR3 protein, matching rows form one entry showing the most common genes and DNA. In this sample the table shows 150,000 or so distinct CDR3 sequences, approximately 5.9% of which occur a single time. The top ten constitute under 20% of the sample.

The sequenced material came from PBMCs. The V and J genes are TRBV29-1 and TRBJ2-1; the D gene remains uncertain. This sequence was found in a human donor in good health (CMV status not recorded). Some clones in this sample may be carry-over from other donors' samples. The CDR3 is CSIPRSGNEQFF. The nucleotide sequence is TGCAGCATCCCTCGGAGTGGCAATGAGCAGTTCTTC.